This T cell receptor beta chain came from a study of T cells after yellow fever vaccination. CDR3 length: 13 amino acids. V gave up 5 bases and J gave up 4 bases, with 11 bases separating them. CDR1 and CDR2 from the germline V gene are DFQATT and SNEGSKA (reference sequence). This clonotype appeared a few times. The antigen is unknown. For TCR, cDNA came from 5'RACE template switching, which added a universal primer site and UMIs. TCRdb passed the 5' RACE reads through MiXCR, listing each CDR3 protein once. The data hold 500,000 to 550,000 distinct CDR3 sequences, with roughly a fifth observed a single time. General observations from the study: It was the secondary response that reached its peak faster, day 5 versus 15, but it was weaker.

The sample was PBMCs, taken 21 days after the first yellow fever vaccination. The V gene is TRBV20-1, the J gene TRBJ1-4; tentative D call: TRBD1 (5 bases). The TCR was taken from a man younger than 35 who received the YFV17D yellow fever vaccine. CDR3 DNA sequence: TGCAGTGCTCCCCTTGGGGGTAATGAAAAACTGTTTTTT. Encoded protein: CSAPLGGNEKLFF.